The present T cell receptor beta chain was sequenced within a study of T cell changes during pregnancy in multiple sclerosis. Profiled with immunoSEQ multiplex PCR; TCRdb holds only in-frame clones, not every one. The profile shows 30,000 or so clones, 70% to 90% of them singletons. The V gene end was trimmed by 3 bases and the J gene end by 7 bases; junction bases not matched to a gene: 9. The CDR3 is 15 amino acids. Germline V gives CDR1 SGDLS, CDR2 YYNGEE. The starting material was CD8+ T cells from peripheral blood mononuclear cells, obtained after pregnancy. The sequence came from a female donor with multiple sclerosis, enrolled in a pregnancy study. The chain uses TRBV9 and TRBJ2-1; 8 positions agree with TRBD2. CDR3 loop: CASSEAGGKGNEQFF. The DNA of the CDR3 is TGTGCCAGCAGCGAGGCGGGGGGAAAGGGGAATGAGCAGTTCTTC.